The 14 T cell receptor beta chains below were found in one sample sequenced in a study of shared clonotypes between healthy human individuals (TCRdb year 2020). Libraries came from the immunoSEQ multiplex PCR assay. TCRdb carries this immuneACCESS record with in-frame sequences only. Its versions omit some clonotypes, under half of them owing to an unresolved V gene in the studies checked, with the rest unexplained. In all, the sample holds under 350,000 clones, and about nine tenths of those were seen once. The ten largest account for roughly 17% of the sample. Material: memory CD8+ T cells sorted from blood. What the cell subset or site label conveys for this sample: CD45RO+ cells pooled with CCR7-negative TemRA cells. The receptors were sampled from a man between 18 and 35 years old in good health.

CDR3 sequence reads: CASSLYTAYEQYF. CDR3 nucleotides: TGTGCCAGCAGCTTATATACCGCCTACGAGCAGTACTTC. The rearrangement links TRBV7-9 to TRBJ2-7; D call uncertain. The CDR3 is made up of 13 amino acids. Germline loops: CDR1 SEHNR, CDR2 FQNEAQ (reference sequence). Trimming removed 2 bases from V and 2 bases from J, with 7 bases in between.

In nucleotides, the CDR3 is TGTGCCAGCAGCCCGGGAGCCCCGCGGCGGGGGGAGCTGTTTTTT. Its translation is CASSPGAPRRGELFF. The chain has TRBV5-4 and TRBJ2-2, with D perhaps TRBD2 (6 bases). Trimming left V 4 bases short and J 8 bases short, with 18 bases between. Germline lookup yields CDR1 SGHNT and CDR2 YYREEE (reference sequence). The CDR3 length is 15 residues. The variable domain in full, completed from reference TRBV5-4 and TRBJ2-2, reads ETGVTQSPTHLIKTRGQQVTLRCSSQSGHNTVSWYQQALGQGPQFIFQYYREEENGRGNFPPRFSGLQFPNYSSELNVNALELDDSALYLCASSPGAPRRGELFFGEGSRLTVL.

The J gene is TRBJ1-2, the V gene TRBV19; no reliable D call. This CDR3 region has 13 residues. Germline CDR1 LNHDA, CDR2 SQIVND (reference sequence). V was shortened by 4 bases and J by 4 bases, with 10 bases between the two germline ends. CDR3 sequence (DNA): TGTGCCAGTAGTACATACGGGGTCTATGGCTACACCTTC. This translates into CASSTYGVYGYTF.

The V gene is TRBV7-9, the J gene TRBJ1-2; D perhaps matches TRBD1 (5 bases). The CDR3 has 15 residues. Germline CDR1 SEHNR, CDR2 FQNEAQ (reference sequence). Trimming stripped 2 bases from V and 6 bases from J, with 16 bases between. This chain's CDR3 is CASSLHRTQSDGYTF. As DNA, the CDR3 is TGTGCCAGCAGCTTACACAGGACCCAATCGGATGGCTACACCTTC.

The chain is built from TRBV5-4 and TRBJ1-3, with a tentative D call TRBD1 (5 bases). In germline, CDR1 is SGHNT, CDR2 YYREEE (reference sequence). The CDR3 length is 15 residues. V shed 0 bases and J shed 0 bases, with 7 bases lying between them. The DNA for the CDR3 is TGTGCCAGCAGCTTGGACAGGACCTCTGGAAACACCATATATTTT. It encodes CASSLDRTSGNTIYF.

This chain connects TRBV6-5 to TRBJ2-3; tentatively, D is TRBD2 (5 bases). The germline CDR1 and CDR2 sequences are MNHEY and SVGAGI. The V end lost 5 bases, the J end lost 6 bases, and 12 bases lay between the germline ends. This CDR3 has 13 residues. CDR3 amino acids: CASSPLGSDTQYF. In DNA, the CDR3 is TGTGCCAGCAGTCCCTTGGGGAGTGATACGCAGTATTTT.

The V and J genes are TRBV9 and TRBJ2-2, with 8 positions matching TRBD2. Germline V gives CDR1 SGDLS, CDR2 YYNGEE. After removal of 3 bases from V and 4 bases from J, the junction contained 8 bases not matched to a gene. The CDR3 covers 16 residues. The chain's CDR3 is CASSATSGLSTGELFF. DNA of the CDR3: TGTGCCAGCAGCGCCACTAGCGGCCTAAGCACCGGGGAGCTGTTTTTT.

This clone was seen many times. Additional DNA sequences in this sample encode the identical CDR3. V usage is TRBV5-1 and J usage is TRBJ2-7; D not resolved. V lost 5 bases to trimming and J lost 1 base, with 13 bases between them. Germline V CDR1 and CDR2: SGHRS, YFSETQ. The CDR3 runs 14 residues. In DNA, the CDR3 is TGCGCCAGCAGTCTAAGCGTGGAATCCTACGAGCAGTACTTC. Translated, it gives CASSLSVESYEQYF. Full variable domain (missing parts from reference TRBV5-1 and TRBJ2-7): KAGVTQTPRYLIKTRGQQVTLSCSPISGHRSVSWYQQTPGQGLQFLFEYFSETQRNKGNFPGRFSGRQFSNSRSEMNVSTLELGDSALYLCASSLSVESYEQYFGPGTRLTVT.

The V gene is TRBV5-1, the J gene TRBJ2-7; 10 positions match TRBD2. This CDR3 spans 18 amino acids. CDR1 and CDR2 from the germline V gene are SGHRS and YFSETQ. V trimming: 0 bases; J trimming: 2 bases; junction bases outside the gene matches: 11. CDR3 sequence: CASSLAASGSSLPYEQYF. Here the CDR3 DNA reads TGCGCCAGCAGCTTGGCGGCTAGCGGGAGCTCCCTCCCCTACGAGCAGTACTTC.

There are a few counts of this clone. The rearrangement joins TRBV7-2 to TRBJ2-7; 10 bases agree with TRBD2. The V gene end was trimmed by 4 bases and the J gene end by 3 bases; junction bases not matched to a gene: 6. The CDR3 has 15 amino acids. Looked up from germline, CDR1 is SGHTA and CDR2 is FQGNSA. CDR3 nucleotide sequence: TGTGCCAGCAGCTCCGTAGGACTAGCGGACTACGAGCAGTACTTC. Its translation: CASSSVGLADYEQYF. Full variable domain (missing parts from reference TRBV7-2 and TRBJ2-7): GAGVSQSPSNKVTEKGKDVELRCDPISGHTALYWYRQSLGQGLEFLIYFQGNSAPDKSGLPSDRFSAERTGGSVSTLTIQRTQQEDSAVYLCASSSVGLADYEQYFGPGTRLTVT.

The chain recombines TRBV27 with TRBJ1-2, with D possibly TRBD1 on 5 matching bases. The CDR3 is 13 residues long. The ends were cut back, 4 bases at V and 3 bases at J, with 9 bases in the middle. Germline values: CDR1 MNHEY, CDR2 SMNVEV (reference sequence). CDR3 nucleotide sequence: TGTGCCAGCAGTTACGACAGAGACTATGGCTACACCTTC. Translation: CASSYDRDYGYTF.

This clone was detected only a few times. The chain is built from TRBV2 and TRBJ2-5; D tentatively reads TRBD1 or TRBD2 (6 bases each). The length of the CDR3 is 16 residues. V dropped 0 bases and J dropped 4 bases, with 15 bases sitting between them. Germline loops: CDR1 SNHLY, CDR2 FYNNEI. The CDR3 here is CASSEAGGLIVETQYF. The CDR3 DNA follows: TGTGCCAGCAGTGAAGCTGGGGGGCTGATTGTAGAGACCCAGTACTTC.

This clone occurred a few times. V usage is TRBV6-5 and J usage is TRBJ1-1; 7 nucleotides align to TRBD1. After removal of 0 bases from V and 1 base from J, the junction contained 5 bases not matched to a gene. Germline CDR1 is MNHEY and CDR2 is SVGAGI. The CDR3 has 16 amino acids. The CDR3: CASSYSEGAANTEAFF. The CDR3 DNA reads as TGTGCCAGCAGTTACTCCGAGGGGGCGGCGAACACTGAAGCTTTCTTT.

The J gene is TRBJ1-2, the V gene TRBV19; 8 nucleotides line up with TRBD1. CDR1 and CDR2 (germline): LNHDA, SQIVND (reference sequence). This CDR3 has 13 amino acids. With 4 bases clipped from V and 7 bases from J, the junction kept 5 bases outside the gene matches. The CDR3 DNA is TGTGCCAGTAGTACCCAGGGGGCAGGTGGCTACACCTTC. It specifies CASSTQGAGGYTF.